The text below deals with one T cell receptor (beta chain). Its antigen is not known. The entry originates in a study of blood T cells in healthy people across ages. Whole-study results and caveats: In these data, TCR beta diversity tracked strongly with naive T cell percentage.

This CDR3 contains 16 residues. CDR1 is SGHTS, CDR2 YDEGEE, per germline. J was trimmed by 0 bases and V by 4 bases; bases with no gene match: 9. Healthy individuals of Caucasian origin from Russia, aged roughly 6 to 90, served as donors. Each sample yielded at least 7 million isolated PBMCs. Together with a sample-barcoded 5' primer, a J-beta primer mix was included in a second PCR lasting 7 to 11 cycles. MiXCR, applied by TCRdb to the 5' RACE reads, yields one record per CDR3 protein. The repertoire consists of roughly 730,000 distinct CDR3 sequences, with around 50% occurring once and the leading ten covering around a quarter.

Sequenced sample: blood. This chain links TRBV5-8 with TRBJ2-7, with 8 bases fitting TRBD1. The TCR originated in a man aged 40-49 years in good health. The CDR3 DNA sequence: TGTGCCAGCAGCCGTACAGACAGGGGCCTCTCCTACGAGCAGTACTTC. Translating gives CASSRTDRGLSYEQYF.